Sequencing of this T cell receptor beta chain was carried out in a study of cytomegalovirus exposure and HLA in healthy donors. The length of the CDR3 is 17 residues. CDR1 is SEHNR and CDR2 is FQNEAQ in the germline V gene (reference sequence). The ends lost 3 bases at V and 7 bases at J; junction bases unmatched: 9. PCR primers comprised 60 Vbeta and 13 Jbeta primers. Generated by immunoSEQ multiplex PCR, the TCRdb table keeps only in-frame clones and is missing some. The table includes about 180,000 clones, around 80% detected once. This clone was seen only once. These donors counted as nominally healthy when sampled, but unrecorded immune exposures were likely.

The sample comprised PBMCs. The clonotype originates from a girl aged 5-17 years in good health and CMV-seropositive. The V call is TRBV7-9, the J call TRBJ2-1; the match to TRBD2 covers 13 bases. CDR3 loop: CASSFSGLAGVVNEQFF. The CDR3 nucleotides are TGTGCCAGCAGCTTTTCCGGACTAGCGGGAGTTGTTAATGAGCAGTTCTTC.